The rows below give T cell receptor beta chains drawn from one sample of a study of CD8 T cells in Susac syndrome. TCRdb re-called the immunoSEQ multiplex PCR reads through MiXCR, storing one row per CDR3 protein. Here the sample spans 70,000 to 75,000 distinct CDR3 sequences, 93% being singletons. The sample consisted of CD4+ T cells from PBMCs. All receptors come from a human donor with Susac syndrome. Both conserved end residues are part of each CDR3. A D gene is named only where the DNA matches it firmly. Size tells how often a clone was seen (once, few, many) or the class of an expanded clone, and some rows leave it out.

v_call,clone_size,j_call,cdr3_length,d_call,cdr3_aa,cdr3_nt
TRBV20-1,.,TRBJ2-2,15,.,CSASADPANTGELFF,TGCAGTGCTAGCGCGGACCCCGCGAACACCGGGGAGCTGTTTTTT
TRBV6-2/TRBV6-3,.,TRBJ1-2,15,.,CASRTSPSPRNGYTF,TGTGCCAGCAGGACCTCGCCCAGCCCAAGGAATGGCTACACCTTC
TRBV7-2,.,TRBJ1-6,14,.,CASKMSSYNSPLHF,TGTGCCAGCAAGATGAGCTCCTATAATTCACCCCTCCACTTT
TRBV14,.,TRBJ2-2,14,.,CASSQEFRTGELFF,TGTGCCAGCAGCCAAGAGTTCCGGACCGGGGAGCTGTTTTTT
TRBV12-3/TRBV12-4,.,TRBJ2-5,17,TRBD1,CASRLRTGGAGQETQYF,TGTGCCAGCAGGCTTCGGACAGGGGGCGCCGGGCAAGAGACCCAGTACTTC
TRBV5-5,.,TRBJ2-1,15,TRBD2,CASSLTRTSRNEQFF,TGTGCCAGCAGCTTGACCCGGACTAGTCGCAATGAGCAGTTCTTC
TRBV20-1,.,TRBJ2-3,15,TRBD2,CSAYLAGGPTDTQYF,TGCAGTGCTTACCTAGCGGGGGGCCCCACAGATACGCAGTATTTT
TRBV13,.,TRBJ1-1,16,.,CASSQSTGDWNTEAFF,TGTGCCAGCAGCCAATCGACCGGCGATTGGAACACTGAAGCTTTCTTT
TRBV29-1,few,TRBJ2-7,13,.,CSALGVRSYEQYF,TGCAGCGCCTTAGGGGTTCGCTCCTACGAGCAGTACTTC
TRBV5-6,.,TRBJ2-7,16,TRBD1,CASSLGAGGLAYEQYF,TGTGCCAGCAGCTTGGGCGCAGGGGGATTAGCCTACGAGCAGTACTTC
TRBV28,.,TRBJ2-7,14,TRBD2,CASFLAGRPYEQYF,TGTGCCAGTTTTCTAGCGGGGCGTCCCTACGAGCAGTACTTC
TRBV7-9,.,TRBJ1-4,15,.,CASSLASQAGEKLFF,TGTGCCAGCAGCTTAGCCTCTCAGGCTGGAGAAAAACTGTTTTTT
TRBV18,once,TRBJ2-7,12,.,CASSLQGQEQYF,TGTGCCAGCTCACTGCAGGGCCAGGAGCAGTACTTC
TRBV20-1,.,TRBJ2-7,15,.,CSARDVTTGPYEQYF,TGCAGTGCTAGAGACGTGACGACAGGACCCTACGAGCAGTACTTC
TRBV6-6,.,TRBJ1-1,12,.,CASSNAGTEAFF,TGTGCCAGCAGTAATGCGGGAACTGAAGCTTTCTTT
TRBV4-3,.,TRBJ2-1,15,.,CASSPRFPLYNEQFF,TGCGCCAGCAGCCCACGGTTCCCCCTCTACAATGAGCAGTTCTTC
TRBV7-8,.,TRBJ2-1,16,TRBD1,CASSLADRASYNEQFF,TGTGCCAGCAGCTTAGCCGACAGGGCGTCCTACAATGAGCAGTTCTTC
TRBV9,.,TRBJ1-2,14,.,CASSPHVQGSGYTF,TGTGCCAGCAGCCCGCACGTACAAGGAAGCGGCTACACCTTC
TRBV5-1,.,TRBJ1-2,14,.,CASSSTDRPDGYTF,TGCGCCAGCAGCTCAACGGACAGACCCGATGGCTACACCTTC
TRBV25-1,.,TRBJ1-5,14,.,CASSEGKYNQPQHF,TGTGCCAGCAGTGAGGGCAAGTACAATCAGCCCCAGCATTTT